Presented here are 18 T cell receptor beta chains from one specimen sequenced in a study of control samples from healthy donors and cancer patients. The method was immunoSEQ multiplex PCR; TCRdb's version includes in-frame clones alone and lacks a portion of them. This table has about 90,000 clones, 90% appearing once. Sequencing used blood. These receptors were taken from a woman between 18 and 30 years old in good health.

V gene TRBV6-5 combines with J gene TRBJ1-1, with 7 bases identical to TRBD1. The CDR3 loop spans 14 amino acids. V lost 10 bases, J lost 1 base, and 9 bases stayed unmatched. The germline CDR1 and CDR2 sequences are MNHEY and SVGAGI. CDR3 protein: CATKETGTNTEAFF. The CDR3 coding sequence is TGTGCCACCAAGGAGACAGGGACGAACACTGAAGCTTTCTTT.

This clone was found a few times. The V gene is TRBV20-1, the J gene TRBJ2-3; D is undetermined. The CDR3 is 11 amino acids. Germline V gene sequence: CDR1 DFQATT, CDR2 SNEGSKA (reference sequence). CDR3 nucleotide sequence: TGCGCGTTCTTCAGCACAGATACGCAGTATTTT. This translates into CAFFSTDTQYF.

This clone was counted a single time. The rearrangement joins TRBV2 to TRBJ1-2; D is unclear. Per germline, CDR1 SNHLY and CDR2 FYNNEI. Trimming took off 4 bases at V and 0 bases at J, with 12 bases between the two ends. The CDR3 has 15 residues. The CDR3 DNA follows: TGTGCCAGCAGTGCCTACAGAGACCCTAACTATGGCTACACCTTC. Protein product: CASSAYRDPNYGYTF.

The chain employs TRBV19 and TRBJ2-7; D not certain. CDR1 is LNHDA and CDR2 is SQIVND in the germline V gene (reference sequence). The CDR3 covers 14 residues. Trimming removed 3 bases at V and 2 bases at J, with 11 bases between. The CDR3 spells CASSITTMPYEQYF. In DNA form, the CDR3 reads TGTGCCAGTAGTATCACGACGATGCCCTACGAGCAGTACTTC. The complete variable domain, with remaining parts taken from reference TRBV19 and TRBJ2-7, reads DGGITQSPKYLFRKEGQNVTLSCEQNLNHDAMYWYRQDPGQGLRLIYYSQIVNDFQKGDIAEGYSVSREKKESFPLTVTSAQKNPTAFYLCASSITTMPYEQYFGPGTRLTVT.

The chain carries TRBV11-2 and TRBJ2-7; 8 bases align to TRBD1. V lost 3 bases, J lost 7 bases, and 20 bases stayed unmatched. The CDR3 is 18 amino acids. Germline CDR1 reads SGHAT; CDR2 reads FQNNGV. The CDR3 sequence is CASSFLDRPGQASGEQYF. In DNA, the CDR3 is TGTGCCAGCAGCTTTTTGGACCGCCCGGGACAGGCATCGGGGGAGCAGTACTTC.

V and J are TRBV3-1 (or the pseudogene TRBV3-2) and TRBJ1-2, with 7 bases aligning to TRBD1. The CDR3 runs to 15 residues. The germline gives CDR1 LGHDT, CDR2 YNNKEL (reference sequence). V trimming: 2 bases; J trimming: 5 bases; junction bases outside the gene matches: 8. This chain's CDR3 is CASSQLDREGYGYTF. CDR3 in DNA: TGTGCCAGCAGCCAATTAGACAGGGAGGGGTATGGCTACACCTTC.

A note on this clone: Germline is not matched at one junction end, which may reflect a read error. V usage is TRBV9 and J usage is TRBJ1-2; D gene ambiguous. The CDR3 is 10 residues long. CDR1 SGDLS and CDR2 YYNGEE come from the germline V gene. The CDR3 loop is CVSSGSGYTF. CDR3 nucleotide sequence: TGTGTCAGCAGCGGGAGCGGCTACACCTTC.

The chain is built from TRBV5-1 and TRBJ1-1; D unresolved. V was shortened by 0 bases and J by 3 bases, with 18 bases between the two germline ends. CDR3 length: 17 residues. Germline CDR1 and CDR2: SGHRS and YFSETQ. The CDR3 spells CASSLGSGSRKDTEAFF. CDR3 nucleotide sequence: TGCGCCAGCAGCTTGGGCTCCGGGTCGAGGAAGGACACTGAAGCTTTCTTT.

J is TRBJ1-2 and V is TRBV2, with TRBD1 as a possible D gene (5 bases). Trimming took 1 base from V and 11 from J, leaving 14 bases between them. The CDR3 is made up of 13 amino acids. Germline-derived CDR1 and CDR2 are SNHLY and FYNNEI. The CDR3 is CASSEGQGRRYTF. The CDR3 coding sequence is TGTGCCAGCAGTGAAGGGCAGGGAAGGCGGTACACCTTC.

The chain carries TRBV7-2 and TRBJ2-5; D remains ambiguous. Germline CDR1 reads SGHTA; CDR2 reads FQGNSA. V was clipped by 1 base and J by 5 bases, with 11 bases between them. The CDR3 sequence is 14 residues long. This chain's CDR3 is CASSLVEFRETQYF. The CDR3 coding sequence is TGTGCCAGCAGCTTAGTCGAGTTTCGTGAGACCCAGTACTTC.

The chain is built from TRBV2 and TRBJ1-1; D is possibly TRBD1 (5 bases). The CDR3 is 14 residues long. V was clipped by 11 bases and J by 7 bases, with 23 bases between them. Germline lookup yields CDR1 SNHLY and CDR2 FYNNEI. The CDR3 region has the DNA TGTGCCGGATCGCGGGACGGCCAAAGTGGTGAAGCTTTCTTT. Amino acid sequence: CAGSRDGQSGEAFF.

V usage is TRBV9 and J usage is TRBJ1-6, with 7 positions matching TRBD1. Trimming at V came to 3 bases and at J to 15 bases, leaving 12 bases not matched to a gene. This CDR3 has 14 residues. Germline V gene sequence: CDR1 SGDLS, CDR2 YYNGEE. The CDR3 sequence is CASSAKGTAGGLHF. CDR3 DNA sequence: TGTGCCAGCAGCGCCAAAGGGACAGCCGGGGGCCTCCACTTT.

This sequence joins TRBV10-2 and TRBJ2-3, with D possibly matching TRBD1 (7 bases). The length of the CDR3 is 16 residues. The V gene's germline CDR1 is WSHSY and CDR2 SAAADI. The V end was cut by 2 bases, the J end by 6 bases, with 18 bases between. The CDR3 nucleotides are TGCGCCAGCAGTGAGACTCCAGGGGGGAGATCGGATACGCAGTATTTT. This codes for CASSETPGGRSDTQYF.

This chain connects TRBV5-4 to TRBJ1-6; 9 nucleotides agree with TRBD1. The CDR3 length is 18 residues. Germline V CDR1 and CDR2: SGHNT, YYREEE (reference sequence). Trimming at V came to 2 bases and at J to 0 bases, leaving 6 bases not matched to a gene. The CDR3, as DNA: TGTGCCAGCAGCTTCGGGACAGGGTTTAACTCCTATAATTCACCCCTCCACTTT. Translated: CASSFGTGFNSYNSPLHF.

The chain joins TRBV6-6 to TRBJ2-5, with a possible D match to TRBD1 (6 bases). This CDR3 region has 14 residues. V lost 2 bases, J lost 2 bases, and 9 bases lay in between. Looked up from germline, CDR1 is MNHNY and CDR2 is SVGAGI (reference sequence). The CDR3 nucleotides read TGTGCCAGCAGTTACGGGCAGGGGCAAGAGACCCAGTACTTC. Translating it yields CASSYGQGQETQYF.

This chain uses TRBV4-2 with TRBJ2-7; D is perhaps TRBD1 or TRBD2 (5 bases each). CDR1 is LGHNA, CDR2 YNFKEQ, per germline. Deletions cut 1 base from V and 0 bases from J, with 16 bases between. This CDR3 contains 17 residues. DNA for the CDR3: TGTGCCAGCAGCCAAGTCGGTACCGGGGACGCCTCCTACGAGCAGTACTTC. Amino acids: CASSQVGTGDASYEQYF.

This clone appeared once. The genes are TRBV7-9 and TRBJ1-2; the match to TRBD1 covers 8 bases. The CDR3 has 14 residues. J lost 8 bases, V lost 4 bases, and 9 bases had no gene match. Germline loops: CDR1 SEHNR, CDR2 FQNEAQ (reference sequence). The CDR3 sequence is CASSWTGTGQGYTF. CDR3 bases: TGTGCCAGCAGCTGGACAGGGACAGGCCAGGGCTACACCTTC.

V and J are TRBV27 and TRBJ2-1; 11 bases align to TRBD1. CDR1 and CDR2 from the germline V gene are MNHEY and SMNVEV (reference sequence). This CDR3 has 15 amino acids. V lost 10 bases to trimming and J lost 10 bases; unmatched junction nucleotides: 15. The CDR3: CATRMGGQGAGEQFF. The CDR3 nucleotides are TGTGCCACCAGGATGGGCGGACAGGGGGCCGGGGAGCAGTTCTTC.